This T cell receptor (beta chain) was sequenced for a study of blood T cell repertoires in COVID-19 (dated by TCRdb to about 2020). Describing the broader study: Samples covering the acute and convalescent phases of COVID-19 were provided by collaborators in the United States, Italy and Spain. Samples were obtained from the ongoing ImmuneRACE study (first 160 participants) and from over 1,000 subjects provided by 6 global collaborators. Where available, HLA class I and class II types were obtained from metadata supplied by the sample provider rather than from assay-based typing. Subjects who had been exposed to COVID-19, were actively infected with it, or had recovered from it provided the deeply sampled blood TCRbeta repertoires that made up the dataset. The repertoires were made available in a free public database intended to serve as a resource for research on the immune response to SARS-CoV-2. The material from the prospective study consisted of cDNA or gDNA derived from T cells, B-cell-depleted T cells, or PBMCs. Nearly every sample came with metadata listing a de-identified subject ID, COVID-19 status, age in years and sex.

General findings and caveats noted by the study authors: How much clinical and demographic metadata was included differed by source and by participant, and the metadata was provided uncurated.

TCRbeta CDR3 regions were amplified from genomic DNA by means of the immunoSEQ Assay, a bias-controlled multiplex PCR. Per the original workflow: The number of nucleated cells in each sample was estimated from the amplification of reference gene primers within the assay. Sequence reads were collapsed and filtered to measure the absolute abundance of every unique TCRbeta CDR3 rearrangement. For each sample, productive Simpson clonality was calculated as the square root of Simpson's diversity index over productive rearrangements. In its TCRdb copy, this immuneACCESS table keeps in-frame sequences only and misses some clones. Where compared with another copy, unresolved V genes explain less than half of these, and the others have no known cause. The DNA gave D and trimming, while V, J and clone size come from that table. For this sample the table gives about 160,000 clones, of which 80% to 95% were detected only once. Approximately 4.8% of the sample comes from the top ten.

With respect to this clone: The specificity of this receptor is unknown. Base qualities are missing; no much larger clone stands one base away.

At one collaborating source in Seattle, patients were enrolled during active infection and were followed longitudinally through the course of disease. Whole blood was collected in K2EDTA tubes by collaborating institutions according to the institutions' own protocols. Collaborator samples were shipped for TCRbeta analysis as frozen whole blood, isolated PBMCs, or DNA extracted from either sample type. The receptor was derived from a man aged 30 to 39 with COVID-19, enrolled during active disease. Sample: peripheral blood.

The CDR3 here reads CASSYQGQSYEQYF. The nucleotide sequence is TGTGCCAGCAGTTACCAGGGTCAATCCTACGAGCAGTACTTC. The chain employs TRBV27 and TRBJ2-7, with TRBD1 tentatively as D gene (5 bases match). The trim is 4 bases for V and 1 base for J, with a gap of 11 bases between the germline ends. The germline V gene encodes CDR1 MNHEY and CDR2 SMNVEV (reference sequence). Including cysteine and phenylalanine, the CDR3 has 14 amino acids. CDR3 DNA only is kept here, 42 bases in frame from base 1.